The rows below give T cell receptor beta chains drawn from one sample of a study of blood T cell repertoires in COVID-19. Data came from immunoSEQ multiplex PCR; TCRdb stores just in-frame clones and leaves some out. The data contain fewer than 200,000 clones, approximately 87% of them singletons. Source material: peripheral blood. The source of these receptors is a woman aged 70-85 years with COVID-19, enrolled during active disease. Each CDR3 is given with its conserved first and last residue. Fields, in order: D gene, J gene, V gene, clone size, CDR3 DNA, CDR3 protein. The D gene is left open where the match is weak. Clone size is not always given. Where it is, it says once, few, many or a class for expanded clones.

D: TRBD1; J: TRBJ2-7; V: TRBV5-1; size: few; DNA: TGCGCCAGCAGCCTATCGCTCGGGACAGCGAGCTCCTACGAGCAGTACTTC; CDR3: CASSLSLGTASSYEQYF
D: TRBD1; J: TRBJ1-6; V: TRBV19; size: NA; DNA: TGTGCCACGGCTTCCGGGACAGCCAATTCACCCCTCCACTTT; CDR3: CATASGTANSPLHF
D: TRBD1; J: TRBJ1-4; V: TRBV4-2; size: NA; DNA: TGTGCCAGCAGCCAAGGGGACAGGGATAGAGAAAAACTGTTTTTT; CDR3: CASSQGDRDREKLFF
D: TRBD1; J: TRBJ1-5; V: TRBV5-1; size: NA; DNA: TGCGCCAGCAGCGAAACAGGGGGCCGAGGCCAGCCCCAGCATTTT; CDR3: CASSETGGRGQPQHF
D: TRBD1; J: TRBJ1-1; V: TRBV7-3; size: NA; DNA: TGTGCCAGCAGCTTACCAGGGGGCGAAGCTTTCTTT; CDR3: CASSLPGGEAFF
D: TRBD1; J: TRBJ1-1; V: TRBV11-3; size: NA; DNA: TGTGCCAGCAGCGTAACCGGGACAGGTATGAACACTGAAGCTTTCTTT; CDR3: CASSVTGTGMNTEAFF
D: NA; J: TRBJ1-1; V: TRBV29-1; size: NA; DNA: TGCAGCGTTGAAGATCCGAGGATTGAAGCTTTCTTT; CDR3: CSVEDPRIEAFF
D: TRBD2; J: TRBJ2-5; V: TRBV2; size: NA; DNA: TGTGCCAGTGTAGCGGGAGGGGAGACCCAGTACTTC; CDR3: CASVAGGETQYF
D: NA; J: TRBJ1-2; V: TRBV19; size: NA; DNA: TGTGCCAGCAGACAGGCTAGTAACTATGGCTACACCTTC; CDR3: CASRQASNYGYTF
D: NA; J: TRBJ2-5; V: TRBV5-1; size: once; DNA: TGCGCCAGCAGCTTGACTAGCAGAGAGACCCAGTACTTC; CDR3: CASSLTSRETQYF
D: TRBD2; J: TRBJ2-1; V: TRBV7-8; size: NA; DNA: TGTGCCAGCAGCAAAGTTCTAGCGGACTACAATGAGCAGTTCTTC; CDR3: CASSKVLADYNEQFF
D: NA; J: TRBJ1-6; V: TRBV27; size: NA; DNA: TGTGCCAGCAGTTTGGGAGGGGTTTTTTCTTCACCCCTCCACTTT; CDR3: CASSLGGVFSSPLHF
D: NA; J: TRBJ1-1; V: TRBV20-1; size: NA; DNA: TGCAGTGCTAGTGTGAGGTGGAACACTGAAGCTTTCTTT; CDR3: CSASVRWNTEAFF
D: NA; J: TRBJ1-2; V: TRBV28; size: NA; DNA: TGTGCCAGCAGTTTCTCCGCCGGGTCCTTTTATGGCTACACCTTC; CDR3: CASSFSAGSFYGYTF
D: TRBD1; J: TRBJ2-5; V: TRBV18; size: NA; DNA: TGTGCCAGCTCCAAGGACAGGAAACAAGAGACCCAGTACTTC; CDR3: CASSKDRKQETQYF
D: TRBD2; J: TRBJ2-7; V: TRBV11-1; size: NA; DNA: TGTGCCAGCAATGAGAGAGCGGGAATCGGCGAGCAGTACTTC; CDR3: CASNERAGIGEQYF
D: TRBD2; J: TRBJ2-7; V: TRBV14; size: NA; DNA: TGTGCCAGCAGCCAAGTGCCTAGCGGGGGCGAGCAGTACTTC; CDR3: CASSQVPSGGEQYF
D: TRBD2; J: TRBJ2-2; V: TRBV6-5; size: NA; DNA: TGTGCCAGCAGTAGTACTAGCGGGAACACCGGGGAGCTGTTTTTT; CDR3: CASSSTSGNTGELFF
D: TRBD2; J: TRBJ2-1; V: TRBV6-5; size: NA; DNA: TGTGCCAGCAGGCCTATCCGGGACTACAAAAATGAGCAGTTCTTC; CDR3: CASRPIRDYKNEQFF
D: NA; J: TRBJ1-4; V: TRBV10-3; size: once; DNA: TGTGCCGCGGGGAGGACTAATGAAAAACTGTTTTTT; CDR3: CAAGRTNEKLFF
D: NA; J: TRBJ1-1; V: TRBV19; size: NA; DNA: TGTGCCAGTAGTATGGAAGCGGAGGAGAACACTGAAGCTTTCTTT; CDR3: CASSMEAEENTEAFF
D: TRBD1; J: TRBJ2-3; V: TRBV24-1; size: NA; DNA: TGTGCCACCAGCCCTACAGGGGGCGACGACACAGATACGCAGTATTTT; CDR3: CATSPTGGDDTDTQYF
D: TRBD1; J: TRBJ1-6; V: TRBV2; size: NA; DNA: TGTGCCAGCACACGACAGGGATCCTCACCCCTCCACTTT; CDR3: CASTRQGSSPLHF
D: TRBD2; J: TRBJ2-2; V: TRBV7-3; size: NA; DNA: TGTGCCAGCAGCTTTAGCGGGAGTACCGGGGAGCTGTTTTTT; CDR3: CASSFSGSTGELFF
D: NA; J: TRBJ1-2; V: TRBV30; size: many; DNA: TGTGCCTGGATTCTTGACAGAACAAACTATGGCTACACCTTC; CDR3: CAWILDRTNYGYTF
D: NA; J: TRBJ1-1; V: TRBV2; size: NA; DNA: TGTGCCAGCAGTGAAGACCGACAGAAAAACACTGAAGCTTTCTTT; CDR3: CASSEDRQKNTEAFF
D: TRBD1; J: TRBJ1-1; V: TRBV18; size: once; DNA: TGTGCCAGCTCAAAGGACAGGAGAATATTGAACACTGAAGCTTTCTTT; CDR3: CASSKDRRILNTEAFF
D: NA; J: TRBJ1-2; V: TRBV6-5; size: NA; DNA: TGTGCCAGCAGTAGCGGATCTAACTATGGCTACACCTTC; CDR3: CASSSGSNYGYTF
D: NA; J: TRBJ1-4; V: TRBV2; size: NA; DNA: TGTGCCAGCGGCAAACATGAAAAACTGTTTTTT; CDR3: CASGKHEKLFF
D: NA; J: TRBJ2-7; V: TRBV7-3; size: NA; DNA: TGTGCCAGCAGCTTAAATCAGGGCTACGAGCAGTACTTC; CDR3: CASSLNQGYEQYF
D: NA; J: TRBJ1-5; V: TRBV5-1; size: NA; DNA: TGCGCCAGCAGCTTGGAGGGGAACGCCAATCAGCCCCAGCATTTT; CDR3: CASSLEGNANQPQHF
D: TRBD2; J: TRBJ2-5; V: TRBV18; size: NA; DNA: TGTGCCAGCTCACCCCAAGGACTAGAGGGTCCGGAGACCCAGTACTTC; CDR3: CASSPQGLEGPETQYF
D: TRBD1; J: TRBJ1-1; V: TRBV25-1; size: NA; DNA: TGTGCCAGCAGAGAGGGACAGACGAACACTGAAGCTTTCTTT; CDR3: CASREGQTNTEAFF
D: NA; J: TRBJ2-1; V: TRBV11-2; size: NA; DNA: TGTGCCAGCAGCCTAGCCCTGGGGGGTGGCAATGAGCAGTTCTTC; CDR3: CASSLALGGGNEQFF
D: NA; J: TRBJ2-7; V: TRBV27; size: NA; DNA: TGTGCCAGCAGCGCGGTCCCTAAGCGGATCCTTCCCGAGCAGTACTTC; CDR3: CASSAVPKRILPEQYF
D: TRBD1; J: TRBJ1-2; V: TRBV28; size: NA; DNA: TGTGCCAGCAGCAGGGACAGGGACGGCTACACCTTC; CDR3: CASSRDRDGYTF
D: NA; J: TRBJ1-1; V: TRBV5-1; size: once; DNA: TGCGCCAGCAGCTTGCGGAGGCCTTACATGAACACTGAAGCTTTCTTT; CDR3: CASSLRRPYMNTEAFF
D: NA; J: TRBJ2-5; V: TRBV29-1; size: NA; DNA: TGCAGCGTTGTTAGAGGGAGCACTCTTGGCCAAGAGACCCAGTACTTC; CDR3: CSVVRGSTLGQETQYF
D: NA; J: TRBJ1-1; V: TRBV27; size: NA; DNA: TGTGCCAGCAGTCTCATAAAAGGGGTTGAAGCTTTCTTT; CDR3: CASSLIKGVEAFF
D: NA; J: TRBJ2-7; V: TRBV6-5; size: once; DNA: TGTGCCAGCAGAACCACCCTGACAGGCTACGAGCAGTACTTC; CDR3: CASRTTLTGYEQYF
D: TRBD1; J: TRBJ2-4; V: TRBV18; size: NA; DNA: TGTGCCAGCTCACCCTATTCGACAGGGGGCGCTGACAAAAACATTCAGTACTTC; CDR3: CASSPYSTGGADKNIQYF
D: NA; J: TRBJ2-5; V: TRBV24-1; size: NA; DNA: TGTGCCACCAGTGATTCAACCGGGACAATCAAAAGGGAGACCCAGTACTTC; CDR3: CATSDSTGTIKRETQYF
D: TRBD1; J: TRBJ1-2; V: TRBV6-5; size: NA; DNA: TGTGCCAGCAGAAGGGACAGGTCTGGCTACACCTTC; CDR3: CASRRDRSGYTF
D: NA; J: TRBJ2-1; V: TRBV7-3; size: NA; DNA: TGTGCCAGCAGCTTGCAGGGTGGCTCCCTATACAATGAGCAGTTCTTC; CDR3: CASSLQGGSLYNEQFF
D: NA; J: TRBJ2-7; V: TRBV6-1; size: NA; DNA: TGTGCCAGCAGTGAAGGAGGATTTCGGAGCCCCAGGGGCTACGAGCAGTACTTC; CDR3: CASSEGGFRSPRGYEQYF
D: TRBD2; J: TRBJ2-7; V: TRBV6-1; size: NA; DNA: TGTGCCAGCAGTGACGCGGGAGGGCCCTACGAGCAGTACTTC; CDR3: CASSDAGGPYEQYF
D: TRBD1; J: TRBJ2-1; V: TRBV18; size: NA; DNA: TGTGCCAGCTCACCCTCTTCTGACAGGGTTGAGCAGTTCTTC; CDR3: CASSPSSDRVEQFF
D: NA; J: TRBJ2-3; V: TRBV18; size: NA; DNA: TGTGCCAGCTCACCTGGGCAGGGCACAGATACGCAGTATTTT; CDR3: CASSPGQGTDTQYF
D: TRBD1; J: TRBJ2-7; V: TRBV19; size: NA; DNA: TGTGCCAGTACGGGACAGGGTGGATACGAGCAGTACTTC; CDR3: CASTGQGGYEQYF
D: NA; J: TRBJ2-5; V: TRBV5-1; size: NA; DNA: TGCGCCAGCAGCTTGAATCCAGGGGCCTCCGAGACCCAGTACTTC; CDR3: CASSLNPGASETQYF
D: TRBD1; J: TRBJ2-7; V: TRBV5-1; size: NA; DNA: TGCGCCAGCAGCCCGACGACAGGGTCCTACGAGCAGTACTTC; CDR3: CASSPTTGSYEQYF
D: NA; J: TRBJ1-2; V: TRBV29-1; size: NA; DNA: TGCAGCGCCAGCCTTCTTACAGGGCGCTATGGCTACACCTTC; CDR3: CSASLLTGRYGYTF